Each of the 25 T cell receptor beta chains below was sequenced from the same sample in a study of blood T cell repertoires in COVID-19. Only in-frame clones appear in the TCRdb table, and some are missing; sequencing was by immunoSEQ multiplex PCR. The data contain fewer than 300,000 clones, roughly 85% of them singletons. The sample taken for sequencing was peripheral blood. The receptors were gathered from a woman aged 18-29 years with acute or convalescent COVID-19.

CDR3 sequence reads: CASGQTSESTDTQYF. CDR3 nucleotide sequence: TGCGCCAGCGGCCAGACTAGCGAAAGCACAGATACGCAGTATTTT. V usage is TRBV5-1 and J usage is TRBJ2-3, with TRBD2 matching over 8 bases. Trimming took 7 bases from V and 0 from J; bases not matched to a gene: 7. CDR1 SGHRS and CDR2 YFSETQ come from the germline V gene. This CDR3 is built from 15 residues.

This chain joins TRBV11-2 and TRBJ2-2; no firm D call. CDR3 size: 14 residues. From germline, CDR1 is SGHAT and CDR2 FQNNGV. V shed 5 bases and J shed 6 bases, with 13 bases lying between them. The CDR3 DNA reads TGTGCCAGCAGCGCCCTCCTCTCGGCCGGGGAGCTGTTTTTT. The encoded protein is CASSALLSAGELFF.

The V and J genes are TRBV2 and TRBJ1-1, with a tentative D call TRBD1 (6 bases). Deletions cut 6 bases from V and 2 bases from J, with 10 bases between. This CDR3 spans 13 amino acids. Per the germline V gene, CDR1 is SNHLY and CDR2 is FYNNEI. In DNA, the CDR3 is TGTGCCAGCAGCGTGGGACAAAACACTGAAGCTTTCTTT. Residues: CASSVGQNTEAFF.

In this sample, this clone turned up once. The genes are TRBV5-4 and TRBJ2-3; D gene uncertain. Trimming took off 0 bases at V and 4 bases at J, with 3 bases between the two ends. Germline CDR1 reads SGHNT; CDR2 reads YYREEE (reference sequence). There are 12 residues in the CDR3. The CDR3, as DNA: TGTGCCAGCAGCTTGGACTCAGATACGCAGTATTTT. The encoded protein is CASSLDSDTQYF.

V usage is TRBV28 and J usage is TRBJ1-5; no clear D gene. This CDR3 has 14 amino acids. The V gene's germline CDR1 is MDHEN and CDR2 SYDVKM. V was shortened by 8 bases and J by 0 bases, with 11 bases between the two germline ends. The CDR3, as DNA: TGTGCCAGCTCTATACTTTATAGCAATCAGCCCCAGCATTTT. Amino acids: CASSILYSNQPQHF.

This clone was counted a single time. V usage is TRBV18 and J usage is TRBJ2-6, with D perhaps TRBD1 (6 bases). Trimming pared 6 bases from V and 0 bases from J, leaving 15 bases between. Germline CDR1 and CDR2: KGHSH and LQKENI. The CDR3 is 17 amino acids. CDR3: CASSTTGPNSGANVLTF. The CDR3 DNA reads as TGTGCCAGCTCCACCACAGGGCCCAACTCTGGGGCCAACGTCCTGACTTTC.

The V gene is TRBV12-3 or TRBV12-4, the J gene TRBJ1-1; D is unclear. The CDR3 covers 13 residues. V was trimmed by 5 bases and J by 1 base, leaving 8 bases between them. This CDR3 reads CASSPSENTEAFF. Written as DNA, the CDR3 is TGTGCCAGCAGTCCATCAGAGAACACTGAAGCTTTCTTT.

This clone was detected only once. The chain links TRBV7-9 to TRBJ2-1; D unclear. This CDR3 comprises 16 residues. Germline assignment: CDR1 SEHNR and CDR2 FQNEAQ (reference sequence). V gave up 2 bases and J gave up 0 bases, with 11 bases separating them. In DNA form, the CDR3 reads TGTGCCAGCAGCTTAAAGCAGGAAAGCTCCTACAATGAGCAGTTCTTC. Translating gives CASSLKQESSYNEQFF.

The chain recombines TRBV2 with TRBJ2-1, with 10 bases lining up with TRBD2. J gave up 5 bases and V 8 bases, and 12 bases lay outside the gene matches. The CDR3 contains 16 residues. The germline gives CDR1 SNHLY, CDR2 FYNNEI. Here the CDR3 reads CASLESSGSRHNEQFF. The DNA for the CDR3 is TGTGCCAGCCTAGAGTCTAGCGGGAGTAGGCACAATGAGCAGTTCTTC.

This clone was counted only a few times. J is TRBJ2-7 and V is TRBV5-6; TRBD1 matches at 9 bases. Trimming at V came to 0 bases and at J to 4 bases, leaving 5 bases not matched to a gene. Germline V lookup: CDR1 SGHDT, CDR2 YYEEEE. This CDR3 spans 15 amino acids. Here the CDR3 reads CASSLVGTGPYEQYF. The CDR3 region has the DNA TGTGCCAGCAGCTTGGTCGGGACAGGGCCTTACGAGCAGTACTTC.

The rearrangement joins TRBV7-2 to TRBJ2-5; D may be TRBD1 (5 bases). Germline V gives CDR1 SGHTA, CDR2 FQGNSA. The CDR3 sequence is 15 residues long. Trimming cost V 1 base and J 5 bases, with 14 bases left between them. The chain's CDR3 is CASSLGAGSGETQYF. The CDR3 nucleotides are TGTGCCAGCAGCTTAGGGGCAGGGTCTGGGGAGACCCAGTACTTC.

This clone has more than one count but fewer than ten. The chain has TRBV10-2 and TRBJ2-4; D may be TRBD1 (5 bases). The CDR3 extends over 17 amino acids. Germline assignment: CDR1 WSHSY and CDR2 SAAADI. Between the trimmed V and J ends, which lost 2 bases and 3 bases, there was a span of 17 bases. The CDR3 reads CASSEVRDDYGKNIQYF. The CDR3 DNA reads as TGCGCCAGCAGTGAGGTCAGGGATGATTATGGCAAAAACATTCAGTACTTC.

The chain joins TRBV5-1 to TRBJ2-1; D is unresolved. V lost 0 bases and J lost 0, with 7 bases in between. This CDR3 is built from 15 residues. CDR1 and CDR2 from the germline V gene are SGHRS and YFSETQ. CDR3 nucleotide sequence: TGCGCCAGCAGCTTGGTAACAGTCTCCTACAATGAGCAGTTCTTC. Residues: CASSLVTVSYNEQFF.

This chain connects TRBV4-3 to TRBJ2-4; D possibly corresponds to TRBD2 (6 bases). Germline values: CDR1 LGHNA, CDR2 YSLEER. The CDR3 is 14 residues long. Trimming removed 4 bases from V and 3 bases from J, with 10 bases in between. CDR3 loop: CASSPGVLKNIQYF. Written as DNA, the CDR3 is TGCGCCAGCAGCCCGGGGGTGCTCAAAAACATTCAGTACTTC.

The gene calls are TRBV19 and TRBJ2-5; 8 bases line up with TRBD2. The V gene end was trimmed by 6 bases and the J gene end by 1 base; junction bases not matched to a gene: 10. Per germline, CDR1 LNHDA and CDR2 SQIVND (reference sequence). The CDR3 sequence is 16 residues long. CDR3 nucleotide sequence: TGTGCCAGTAGCTCGACGGCTGCGGGGGGCCAAGAGACCCAGTACTTC. This gives the protein CASSSTAAGGQETQYF.

The chain couples TRBV19 to TRBJ1-1, with D possibly being TRBD1 (6 bases). Germline V CDR1 and CDR2: LNHDA, SQIVND (reference sequence). This CDR3 spans 19 amino acids. Trimming stripped 2 bases from V and 1 base from J, with 23 bases between. The DNA for the CDR3 is TGTGCCAGTAGTATACAGGGGCCGAATAATCCGTGGGCGAACACTGAAGCTTTCTTT. Translation: CASSIQGPNNPWANTEAFF.

This clone occurred a few times. The chain links TRBV3-1 (or the pseudogene TRBV3-2) to TRBJ1-2, with D perhaps matching TRBD1 (6 bases). The V end lost 0 bases, the J end lost 5 bases, and 13 bases lay between the germline ends. This CDR3 is built from 15 residues. CDR1 LGHDT and CDR2 YNNKEL come from the germline V gene (reference sequence). Here the CDR3 reads CASSQEAGEGYGYTF. CDR3 sequence (DNA): TGTGCCAGCAGCCAAGAGGCAGGGGAGGGGTATGGCTACACCTTC.

The rearrangement joins TRBV27 to TRBJ1-2, with D possibly matching TRBD1 (5 bases). CDR1 MNHEY and CDR2 SMNVEV come from the germline V gene (reference sequence). The CDR3 totals 12 residues. The V end lost 11 bases, the J end lost 6 bases, and 16 bases lay between the germline ends. The CDR3 region is CARQGRSDGYTF. The CDR3 bases are TGTGCCCGGCAGGGAAGGTCGGATGGCTACACCTTC.

This clone was detected only once. The genes are TRBV18 and TRBJ2-5; possibly TRBD2 for D (5 bases). The CDR3 covers 18 residues. Trimming stripped 3 bases from V and 5 bases from J, with 25 bases between. Germline V CDR1 and CDR2: KGHSH, LQKENI. The CDR3 loop reads CASSPPINLAPLRETQYF. CDR3 bases: TGTGCCAGCTCACCCCCGATAAATCTAGCCCCCCTCAGGGAGACCCAGTACTTC.

The chain is built from TRBV7-9 and TRBJ2-1, with D unclear. CDR3 length: 14 residues. Trimming took off 3 bases at V and 0 bases at J, with 6 bases between the two ends. Germline V gene sequence: CDR1 SEHNR, CDR2 FQNEAQ (reference sequence). The CDR3 DNA follows: TGTGCCAGCAGCTTCCTAGACTCCTACAATGAGCAGTTCTTC. Its protein is CASSFLDSYNEQFF.

This sequence joins TRBV4-3 and TRBJ1-2, with D perhaps TRBD1 (6 bases). The ends were cut back, 0 bases at V and 4 bases at J, with 12 bases in the middle. Germline CDR1 and CDR2: LGHNA and YSLEER. The CDR3 loop spans 15 amino acids. The CDR3 region has the DNA TGCGCCAGCAGCCAAGAGGGGGCACCCCCCTATGGCTACACCTTC. This codes for CASSQEGAPPYGYTF.

This sequence joins TRBV7-8 and TRBJ1-3; D gene unclear. From germline, CDR1 is SGHVS and CDR2 FQNEAQ. CDR3 length: 17 residues. V was clipped by 3 bases and J by 2 bases, with 17 bases between them. CDR3 sequence reads: CASSFFPGIETGNTIYF. DNA of the CDR3: TGTGCCAGCAGCTTTTTTCCGGGGATCGAAACTGGAAACACCATATATTTT.

The chain links TRBV5-1 to TRBJ2-1, with 7 bases that match TRBD1. Germline V lookup: CDR1 SGHRS, CDR2 YFSETQ. Unmatched junction bases numbered 15, after V lost 4 bases and J lost 5 bases. The CDR3 is 17 residues long. Here the CDR3 DNA reads TGCGCCAGCAGCCATTACGACAGGGCAATTAAGCACAATGAGCAGTTCTTC. This encodes CASSHYDRAIKHNEQFF.

The chain has TRBV28 and TRBJ1-2, with TRBD1 matching 8 bases. This CDR3 contains 15 residues. The germline gives CDR1 MDHEN, CDR2 SYDVKM. The junction had 5 bases not matched to a gene; V was cut back by 5 bases and J by 0 bases. CDR3 loop: CASSPSTGANYGYTF. DNA for the CDR3: TGTGCCAGCAGTCCCTCGACAGGGGCTAACTATGGCTACACCTTC.

The J gene is TRBJ1-1, the V gene TRBV11-2, with D tentatively TRBD1 (5 bases). CDR3 length: 15 amino acids. CDR1 SGHAT and CDR2 FQNNGV come from the germline V gene. V lost 6 bases, J lost 0 bases, and 14 bases lay in between. The CDR3: CASSKLGVMNTEAFF. The CDR3 region has the DNA TGTGCCAGCAGTAAGCTAGGGGTCATGAACACTGAAGCTTTCTTT. The variable domain in full, with the rest retrieved from reference TRBV11-2 and TRBJ1-1, is EAGVAQSPRYKIIEKRQSVAFWCNPISGHATLYWYQQILGQGPKLLIQFQNNGVVDDSQLPKDRFSAERLKGVDSTLKIQPAKLEDSAVYLCASSKLGVMNTEAFFGQGTRLTVV.